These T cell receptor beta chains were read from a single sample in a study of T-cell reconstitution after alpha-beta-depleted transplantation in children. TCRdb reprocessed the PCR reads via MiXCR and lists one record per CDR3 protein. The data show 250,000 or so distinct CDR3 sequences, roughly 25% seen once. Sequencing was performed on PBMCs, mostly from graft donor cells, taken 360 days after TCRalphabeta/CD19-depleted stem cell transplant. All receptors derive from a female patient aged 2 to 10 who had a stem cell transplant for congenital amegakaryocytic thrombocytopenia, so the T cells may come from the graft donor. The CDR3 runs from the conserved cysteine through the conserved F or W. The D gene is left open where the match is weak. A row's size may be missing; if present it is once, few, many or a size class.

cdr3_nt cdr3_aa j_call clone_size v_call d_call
TGTGCCAGCAGCTTAGCCCTGGCGGGATTTGTATCCGATGAGCAGTTCTTC CASSLALAGFVSDEQFF TRBJ2-1 few TRBV11-1 NA
TGCGCCAGCAGCTGGATGACGTTTGACGCCACAGATACGCAGTATTTT CASSWMTFDATDTQYF TRBJ2-3 NA TRBV4-1 NA
TGTGCCTGGTCAGGGGCCGGGGAGCTGTTTTTT CAWSGAGELFF TRBJ2-2 few TRBV30 NA
TGCGCCAGCAGCTTGCAGGGCTGGAGCTCCTACAATGAGCAGTTCTTC CASSLQGWSSYNEQFF TRBJ2-1 few TRBV5-1 NA
TGTGCCAGCAGTTTCATCCAATCCACAGATACGCAGTATTTT CASSFIQSTDTQYF TRBJ2-3 NA TRBV27 NA
TGTGCCAGCAGCTTTTCTGGACAGCTCTACAATGAGCAGTTCTTC CASSFSGQLYNEQFF TRBJ2-1 NA TRBV11-1 NA
TGTGCCAGTAGTATCACGGGGTTATATAGCAATCAGCCCCAGCATTTT CASSITGLYSNQPQHF TRBJ1-5 NA TRBV19 NA
TGCGCCAGCAGCTTGGTTGGCCAGGGTGTTGACACCGGGGAGCTGTTTTTT CASSLVGQGVDTGELFF TRBJ2-2 NA TRBV5-1 NA
TGCGCCAGCAGCTTGGAGGGTCCGGTGAACACTGAAGCTTTCTTT CASSLEGPVNTEAFF TRBJ1-1 few TRBV5-1 NA
TGTGCCAGCAGTTACGGGTCGGCCAATGAGCAGTTCTTC CASSYGSANEQFF TRBJ2-1 NA TRBV9 NA
TGTGCCAGCAACAATGGGAGGGCCGCCGGGAAGCAGTACTTC CASNNGRAAGKQYF TRBJ2-7 NA TRBV11-2 TRBD2
TGTGCCAGCAGCTTCCCTACGGTGGACTCCTACAATGAGCAGTTCTTC CASSFPTVDSYNEQFF TRBJ2-1 once TRBV5-4 NA
TGTGCCAGCCGCCAGAGACAAGAGACCCAGTACTTC CASRQRQETQYF TRBJ2-5 few TRBV21-1 NA
TGTGCCAGTAGTAGGGAGCCTTGGGATCAGCCCCAGCATTTT CASSREPWDQPQHF TRBJ1-5 NA TRBV19 NA
TGTGCCAGCAGTGAGAGTAGGCCCGGGGCAGGCTATGGCTACACCTTC CASSESRPGAGYGYTF TRBJ1-2 NA TRBV2 NA
TGCGCCAGCAGCCAAGAACGAGACACCACAACGGCGGCCAAAAACATTCAGTACTTC CASSQERDTTTAAKNIQYF TRBJ2-4 few TRBV4-1 NA
TGTGCCAGCAGTTTAGCACTCTTCTCTTCTAGGACCTTC CASSLALFSSRTF TRBJ1-2 NA TRBV12-3/TRBV12-4 NA
TGTGCCAGCAGGGCTCCCCTGGGGGGGGTAGCCAAAAACATTCAGTACTTC CASRAPLGGVAKNIQYF TRBJ2-4 NA TRBV2 TRBD2
TGTGCCACCAGCAGAGTCTTGCTTGGGGCCTCCTACGAGCAGTACTTC CATSRVLLGASYEQYF TRBJ2-7 few TRBV15 NA
TGTGCCATCGCGAAGGGGGAGACCGGGGAGCTGTTTTTT CAIAKGETGELFF TRBJ2-2 many TRBV10-3 NA
TGCAGTGAAAGCGGGAGCTCCTACAATGAGCAGTTCTTC CSESGSSYNEQFF TRBJ2-1 NA TRBV20-1 TRBD2
TGTGCCAGCAGCTCAGAAACCGGACAGAATGATCCATTC CASSSETGQNDPF TRBJ2-5 NA TRBV7-8 NA
TGCAGCGTCTGGTCAACTAATGAAAAACTGTTTTTT CSVWSTNEKLFF TRBJ1-4 NA TRBV29-1 NA
TGTGCCAGCAGCTTTGGAAACAGGCGAAGGGAGCAGTACTTC CASSFGNRRREQYF TRBJ2-7 NA TRBV5-8 NA
TGTGCCAGCAGTCCATCTGCGGAGCTCTTTTACTTC CASSPSAELFYF TRBJ2-5 many TRBV12-3/TRBV12-4 NA
TGCGCCAGCAGCTTGACAGGGGGCCCCTCCTACGAGCAGTACTTC CASSLTGGPSYEQYF TRBJ2-7 NA TRBV5-1 TRBD1
TGTGCCAGCAGTTTAGCAATGGGAGCTTATAATTCACCCCTCCACTTT CASSLAMGAYNSPLHF TRBJ1-6 few TRBV12-3/TRBV12-4 NA
TGTGCCACCAGTGATTTGTACCACCATTCCGGGGAGCTGTTTTTT CATSDLYHHSGELFF TRBJ2-2 few TRBV24-1 NA
TGCGCCAGCAGCCGGGGAAGGGTGAGCTCTGGGGCCAACGTCCTGACTTTC CASSRGRVSSGANVLTF TRBJ2-6 NA TRBV4-1 NA
TGTGCCACCAGCAGAGGATATCCCAGCGAAAACGACGAGCAGTACTTC CATSRGYPSENDEQYF TRBJ2-7 few TRBV15 NA
TGTGCCAGCAGCTTCGGACATTTTAGCAATCAGCCCCAGCATTTT CASSFGHFSNQPQHF TRBJ1-5 NA TRBV3-1 NA
TGTGCCAGCAGCTTGAGACTAGCGGGGCCCTACGAGCAGTACTTC CASSLRLAGPYEQYF TRBJ2-7 NA TRBV5-4 TRBD2
TGTGCCAGCAGCCAAGATTGGAGTTCGGGGGAGCTGTTTTTT CASSQDWSSGELFF TRBJ2-2 NA TRBV3-1 NA
TGCGCCAGCAGCCAAGGTCTAGCGGGAGTGCCTGAGCAGTACTTC CASSQGLAGVPEQYF TRBJ2-7 many TRBV4-3 TRBD2
TGTGCCAGCAGGCTAGGGACAGCCACAGATACGCAGTATTTT CASRLGTATDTQYF TRBJ2-3 few TRBV28 TRBD1
TGTGCCAGCAGTTTAAGGGGGCCCTTTAATGAAAAACTGTTTTTT CASSLRGPFNEKLFF TRBJ1-4 NA TRBV12-3/TRBV12-4 TRBD1
TGTGCCAGCAGTTTATCGGGACAGGCAGGCAGCACAGATACGCAGTATTTT CASSLSGQAGSTDTQYF TRBJ2-3 few TRBV27 TRBD1
TGCGCCAGCAGCCACCAGGCCCACGGGGAGCTGTTTTTT CASSHQAHGELFF TRBJ2-2 many TRBV4-1 NA
TGTGCCAGCAGCAACCGGGCCGGTTCTGGAAACACCATATATTTT CASSNRAGSGNTIYF TRBJ1-3 few TRBV7-2 NA
TGTGCCAGCAGTTTACGGGGTGGAGCGGATGCTTTCTTT CASSLRGGADAFF TRBJ1-1 many TRBV12-3/TRBV12-4 NA
TGTGCCAGCAGTAACGGGGCGGGCTCCTACAATGAGCAGTTCTTC CASSNGAGSYNEQFF TRBJ2-1 NA TRBV28 NA
TGCAGTGCTAGAGATCCGGGGGTTGCGAACACCGGGGAGCTGTTTTTT CSARDPGVANTGELFF TRBJ2-2 NA TRBV20-1 NA
TGTGCCAGCAGTTTAATTCGGCAGAGCACCATATATTTT CASSLIRQSTIYF TRBJ1-3 NA TRBV28 NA
TGTGCCAGCAGCCAGCGTCGAAATGGAGATCAGCCCCAGCATTTT CASSQRRNGDQPQHF TRBJ1-5 many TRBV4-2 NA
TGTGCCAGCAGTTTGGTGACAGGGGCCGAGCAGTACTTC CASSLVTGAEQYF TRBJ2-7 NA TRBV12-3/TRBV12-4 TRBD1